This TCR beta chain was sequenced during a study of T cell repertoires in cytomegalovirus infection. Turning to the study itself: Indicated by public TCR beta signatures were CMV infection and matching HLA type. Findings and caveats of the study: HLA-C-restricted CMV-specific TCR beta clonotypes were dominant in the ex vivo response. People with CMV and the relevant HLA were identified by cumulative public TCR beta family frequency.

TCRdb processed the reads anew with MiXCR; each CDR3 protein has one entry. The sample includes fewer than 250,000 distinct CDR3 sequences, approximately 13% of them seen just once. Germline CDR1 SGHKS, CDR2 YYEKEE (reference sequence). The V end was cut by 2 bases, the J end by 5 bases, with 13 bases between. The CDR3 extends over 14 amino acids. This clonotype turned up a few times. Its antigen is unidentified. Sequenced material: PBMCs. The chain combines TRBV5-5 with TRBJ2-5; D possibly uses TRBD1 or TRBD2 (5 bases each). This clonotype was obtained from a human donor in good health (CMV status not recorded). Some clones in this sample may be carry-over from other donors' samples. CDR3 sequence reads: CASSFYGALETQYF. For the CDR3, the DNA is TGTGCCAGCAGCTTCTACGGGGCGCTGGAGACCCAGTACTTC.